The T cell receptor (beta chain) described here comes from a study of T cell responses to AZD1222 COVID-19 vaccine (dated by TCRdb to the early 2020s). Context from the whole study: A total of 230 or so trial participants underwent TCR sequencing, of whom about 200 received two doses of AZD1222 and approximately 25 received two doses of the MenACWY control vaccine. Enrollment into the trials was organized by age into subgroups of 18-55, 56-69 and 70-plus years, and those subgroups contained approximately 160, 26 and 62 TCR-sequenced participants, respectively.

The CDR3 runs 14 residues from the cysteine to the phenylalanine. Only the CDR3 portion is preserved as DNA: 42 bases, with reading frame beginning at the first base. CDR1 SGHRS and CDR2 YFSETQ are derived from the germline V gene. Trimming removed 0 bases from V and 1 base from J, leaving 5 bases between the germline ends. As regards this clone: Its antigen is still unknown. Base qualities are not recorded, but no much larger clone differs from it by a single base.

The CDR3 regions of human TCRbeta chains were analyzed by immunosequencing. The authors processed their data as follows. Repertoire TCRs were matched against a reference library of SARS-CoV-2-specific TCRs generated with the MIRA antigen-specificity platform. Breadth was defined as the fraction of unique TCRs that were SARS-CoV-2-associated. Depth was defined as the fraction of total T cells that were SARS-CoV-2-associated. Using the MIRA data, every spike-specific TCR was mapped to the spike region that the TCR reacted to and assigned to either a CD4 or a CD8 class. Log10-transformed breadth and depth values were compared by one-way ANOVA with Sidak's multiple comparisons tests. In TCRdb, the immuneACCESS table is reduced to in-frame sequences with V and J assigned. These tables do not hold every clone; where another copy was compared, an unresolved V gene accounts for under half, and the others remain unexplained. The V and J calls and clone size were taken over from that table, and D and trimming were inferred from the DNA. This sample holds approximately 150,000 clones; 75% to 90% were observed only once. In total, the top ten clones hold 1.6% of the sample.

The time point label on this specimen signifies: about 28 days (+/-7) after the second vaccine dose. AZD1222 recipients with second doses at about 4 weeks or about 12 weeks were pooled, because spike-specific TCR depth and breadth did not differ between schedules. Vaccinee samples came from UK trials COV001 and COV002, including a single-blind randomized controlled phase 2/3 trial of AZD1222 (ChAdOx1 nCoV-19) in healthy adults. Trial participant PBMC samples were collected at day 0 and day 28 after the second dose for TCRbeta chain sequencing. Broad study findings and their caveats: Nearly half of unique spike-specific TCRs reportedly recognized epitopes outside regions mutated in the B.1.351 and B.1.1.7 variants. Because no day 14 peak-response samples were available, the repertoires could be characterized only after the peak T cell response. Spike-specific TCR breadth and depth rose significantly after two AZD1222 doses compared with day 0 and with MenACWY recipients. Only a handful of AZD1222 recipients were SARS-CoV-2 seropositive at baseline, limiting conclusions about previously exposed vaccinees. CD4 TCRs associated with the vaccine covered the entire spike protein, and the dominant responses were in regions 160-218 and 743-854. Most participants were white British and females outnumbered males, and the authors suggested that clonal diversity may have been underestimated. The 56-69-year group was small, and its depth increase did not reach significance, likely because of low power.

This chain is built from TRBV5-1 and TRBJ2-1; the D gene is not confidently resolved. This TCR derives from an adult who received the AZD1222 COVID-19 vaccine. The sample here was peripheral blood, taken 28 days after the second AZD1222 dose. The DNA is TGCGCCAGCAGCTTGGACAGATCCTACAATGAGCAGTTCTTC. Translated, it gives CASSLDRSYNEQFF. Supplemented by the reference TRBV5-1 and TRBJ2-1 proteins around the CDR3, the complete variable domain is KAGVTQTPRYLIKTRGQQVTLSCSPISGHRSVSWYQQTPGQGLQFLFEYFSETQRNKGNFPGRFSGRQFSNSRSEMNVSTLELGDSALYLCASSLDRSYNEQFFGPGTRLTVL.